These 26 T cell receptor beta chains originate from one sample sequenced in a study of blood T cell repertoires in COVID-19. Sequencing was performed with immunoSEQ multiplex PCR; in TCRdb, only in-frame clones are kept and a portion is missing. The profile shows about 100,000 clones, approximately 92% of them singletons. The sequenced material came from peripheral blood. These receptors were obtained from a woman aged 80 or older with acute or convalescent COVID-19.

The rearrangement uses TRBV5-5 and TRBJ2-7; the match to TRBD1 covers 7 bases. The germline CDR1 and CDR2 sequences are SGHKS and YYEKEE (reference sequence). The CDR3 loop spans 15 amino acids. Trimming at V came to 0 bases and at J to 5 bases, leaving 8 bases not matched to a gene. The CDR3: CASSLVRTGVDEQYF. CDR3 sequence (DNA): TGTGCCAGCAGCTTGGTACGTACAGGGGTCGACGAGCAGTACTTC.

The rearrangement links TRBV7-8 to TRBJ2-1; D is ambiguous. V lost 4 bases, J lost 7 bases, and 17 bases lay in between. Germline CDR1 SGHVS, CDR2 FQNEAQ. This CDR3 comprises 15 residues. CDR3 loop: CASSSARSTLNEQFF. The CDR3 nucleotides read TGTGCCAGCAGCTCCGCTCGGAGTACTTTAAATGAGCAGTTCTTC.

The chain has TRBV24-1 and TRBJ1-2; TRBD1 matches 10 bases. CDR1 is KGHDR and CDR2 is SFDVKD in the germline V gene. The junction had 6 bases not matched to a gene; V was cut back by 4 bases and J by 8 bases. CDR3 length equals 14 residues. CDR3 in amino acids: CATSEPTGGKGYTF. The CDR3 DNA sequence: TGTGCCACCAGTGAACCGACAGGGGGCAAGGGCTACACCTTC.

The chain couples TRBV5-6 to TRBJ2-7; 8 bases align to TRBD1. The CDR3 has 15 amino acids. Germline CDR1 and CDR2: SGHDT and YYEEEE. The J segment lost 3 bases and the V segment lost 2 bases, leaving 7 bases of the junction unmatched. The CDR3 is CASSFLDRADYEQYF. CDR3 coding DNA: TGTGCCAGCAGCTTCCTGGACAGGGCCGACTACGAGCAGTACTTC.

CDR3 in amino acids: CASSPPRQGAPFSSGNTIYF. CDR3 nucleotides: TGTGCCAGCAGCCCCCCCCGACAGGGGGCCCCCTTCTCCTCTGGAAACACCATATATTTT. The chain links TRBV9 to TRBJ1-3; 10 positions agree with TRBD1. CDR3 length: 20 amino acids. The trim removed 4 bases at V and 0 bases at J, leaving 16 bases unmatched. From germline, CDR1 is SGDLS and CDR2 YYNGEE.

The chain has TRBV20-1 and TRBJ1-4, with no clear D. Germline values: CDR1 DFQATT, CDR2 SNEGSKA (reference sequence). The CDR3 length is 11 residues. The V gene lost 6 bases and the J gene lost 8 bases, with 10 bases spanning the gap. CDR3 bases: TGCAGTGCAAGCCTTCTAGAAAAACTGTTTTTT. Amino acids: CSASLLEKLFF.

The V call is TRBV19, the J call TRBJ1-5, with D possibly matching TRBD1 (5 bases). The CDR3 runs to 15 residues. V shed 4 bases and J shed 3 bases, with 13 bases lying between them. CDR1 and CDR2 (germline): LNHDA, SQIVND (reference sequence). The CDR3 DNA is TGTGCCAGTAGTAGTTCGGGGGAGGACAATCAGCCCCAGCATTTT. Encoded protein: CASSSSGEDNQPQHF. Variable domain in full (rest from reference TRBV19 and TRBJ1-5): DGGITQSPKYLFRKEGQNVTLSCEQNLNHDAMYWYRQDPGQGLRLIYYSQIVNDFQKGDIAEGYSVSREKKESFPLTVTSAQKNPTAFYLCASSSSGEDNQPQHFGDGTRLSIL.

V usage is TRBV28 and J usage is TRBJ2-7; a weak D match, TRBD1 (5 bases). The CDR3 length is 13 residues. Germline loops: CDR1 MDHEN, CDR2 SYDVKM. V was pared by 7 bases and J by 3 bases, with 13 bases between. The CDR3 protein is CASTWGGNYEQYF. As DNA, the CDR3 is TGTGCCAGCACCTGGGGCGGAAACTACGAGCAGTACTTC.

The J gene is TRBJ2-7, the V gene TRBV10-3, with 8 bases that match TRBD2. The CDR3 is 15 residues long. The ends lost 4 bases at V and 0 bases at J; junction bases unmatched: 5. CDR1 is ENHRY and CDR2 is SYGVKD in the germline V gene. The CDR3 sequence: CAISGGGGSSYEQYF. DNA of the CDR3: TGTGCCATCAGTGGTGGCGGGGGGAGCTCCTACGAGCAGTACTTC.

The V gene is TRBV7-2, the J gene TRBJ2-5; perhaps TRBD2 as D (7 bases). The V gene's germline CDR1 is SGHTA and CDR2 FQGNSA. V lost 0 bases and J 5 bases, leaving 16 bases between the germline ends. The CDR3 length is 16 residues. The CDR3 sequence is CASSLAGGGPWETQYF. CDR3 nucleotide sequence: TGTGCCAGCAGCTTAGCTGGGGGGGGGCCCTGGGAGACCCAGTACTTC.

In its sample, this clone was seen a few times. The chain has TRBV20-1 and TRBJ2-5; no clear D. Trimming removed 5 bases at V and 2 bases at J, with 6 bases between. The germline CDR1 and CDR2 sequences are DFQATT and SNEGSKA (reference sequence). This CDR3 is built from 11 residues. In nucleotides, the CDR3 is TGCAGTGCTCTAGTACAAGAGACCCAGTACTTC. Translated: CSALVQETQYF.

This rearrangement joins TRBV9 to TRBJ1-2; D possibly corresponds to TRBD1 (6 bases). With 3 bases removed from V and 8 bases from J, the gap between germline ends came to 14 bases. Germline lookup yields CDR1 SGDLS and CDR2 YYNGEE. The CDR3 has 13 amino acids. Here the CDR3 reads CASSGRDTFGYTF. CDR3 nucleotides: TGTGCCAGCAGCGGCCGGGACACTTTCGGCTACACCTTC.

The chain combines TRBV9 with TRBJ2-3, with 9 positions matching TRBD1. Germline V gene sequence: CDR1 SGDLS, CDR2 YYNGEE. V lost 4 bases and J lost 8; bases outside the gene matches: 8. The CDR3 extends over 14 amino acids. In DNA, the CDR3 is TGTGCCAGCAGCCCAGGGACAGGGATTGGTACGCAGTATTTT. Its translation: CASSPGTGIGTQYF.

The chain employs TRBV6-5 and TRBJ1-2, with TRBD1 matching 8 bases. The CDR3 extends over 13 amino acids. Trimming removed 5 bases from V and 5 bases from J; junction bases left unmatched: 4. Germline values: CDR1 MNHEY, CDR2 SVGAGI. CDR3 sequence: CASSTRTGYGYTF. The CDR3, as DNA: TGTGCCAGCAGTACCCGGACAGGGTATGGCTACACCTTC.

The chain is built from TRBV27 and TRBJ2-7; 11 nucleotides match TRBD1. This CDR3 comprises 16 residues. Germline CDR1 MNHEY, CDR2 SMNVEV (reference sequence). V trimming: 6 bases; J trimming: 0 bases; junction bases outside the gene matches: 7. CDR3 nucleotide sequence: TGTGCCAGCAGGGCCGGGACAGGGGGGAGCTCCTACGAGCAGTACTTC. Protein: CASRAGTGGSSYEQYF.

The V and J genes are TRBV5-1 and TRBJ1-1, with TRBD1 matching 7 bases. The V gene end was trimmed by 1 base and the J gene end by 6 bases; junction bases not matched to a gene: 9. CDR1 is SGHRS, CDR2 YFSETQ, per germline. The CDR3 consists of 15 residues. As DNA, the CDR3 is TGCGCCAGCAGCTTGACGGTCAGGGGGATCGCTGAAGCTTTCTTT. The encoded protein is CASSLTVRGIAEAFF.

A few counts support this clone. This specimen includes other DNA sequences encoding the same CDR3. The chain couples TRBV20-1 to TRBJ2-7, with 7 bases fitting TRBD2. The CDR3 is 11 amino acids. Unmatched junction bases numbered 0, after V lost 3 bases and J lost 4 bases. CDR1 DFQATT and CDR2 SNEGSKA come from the germline V gene (reference sequence). CDR3 protein: CSARGGYEQYF. CDR3 sequence (DNA): TGCAGTGCTAGGGGAGGGTACGAGCAGTACTTC.

The chain uses TRBV6-1 and TRBJ2-7; possibly TRBD2 for D (5 bases). The CDR3 has 16 residues. V was shortened by 2 bases and J by 2 bases, with 16 bases between the two germline ends. CDR1 and CDR2 from the germline V gene are MNHNS and SASEGT. The CDR3 protein is CASSELGIFTTYEQYF. CDR3 nucleotides: TGTGCCAGCAGTGAACTCGGGATCTTCACTACCTACGAGCAGTACTTC.

The V and J genes are TRBV6-6 and TRBJ1-2; D not certain. Germline CDR1 MNHNY, CDR2 SVGAGI (reference sequence). This CDR3 is 13 amino acids long. Trimming took off 6 bases at V and 0 bases at J, with 8 bases between the two ends. CDR3 nucleotides: TGTGCCAGCAGAAAAGACACTAACTATGGCTACACCTTC. This gives the protein CASRKDTNYGYTF.

Only one count was recorded for this clone. This chain joins TRBV10-2 and TRBJ2-7; a possible D gene is TRBD2 (5 bases). V was cut by 2 bases and J by 3 bases, with 11 bases left in between. This CDR3 has 14 residues. In germline, CDR1 is WSHSY, CDR2 SAAADI. The CDR3 nucleotides read TGCGCCAGCAGTGAGAAAAAGGCGGGCTACGAGCAGTACTTC. Protein product: CASSEKKAGYEQYF.

J is TRBJ2-7 and V is TRBV10-3; 13 nucleotides agree with TRBD2. The germline CDR1 and CDR2 sequences are ENHRY and SYGVKD. V dropped 0 bases and J dropped 0; count of bases not matched to a gene: 5. CDR3 length: 18 amino acids. This CDR3 reads CAISESTSGGPSSYEQYF. DNA of the CDR3: TGTGCCATCAGTGAGTCGACTAGCGGGGGGCCGAGCTCCTACGAGCAGTACTTC.

The chain has TRBV19 and TRBJ1-5; 12 bases align to TRBD1. The junction had 4 bases not matched to a gene; V was cut back by 7 bases and J by 3 bases. This CDR3 has 15 amino acids. Germline V gives CDR1 LNHDA, CDR2 SQIVND (reference sequence). The CDR3 DNA follows: TGTGCCAGTATAGGGACAGGGGGCACCAATCAGCCCCAGCATTTT. Translating it yields CASIGTGGTNQPQHF. The full variable domain, rest sourced from reference TRBV19 and TRBJ1-5, is DGGITQSPKYLFRKEGQNVTLSCEQNLNHDAMYWYRQDPGQGLRLIYYSQIVNDFQKGDIAEGYSVSREKKESFPLTVTSAQKNPTAFYLCASIGTGGTNQPQHFGDGTRLSIL.

The rearrangement uses TRBV6-4 and TRBJ1-3, with D hard to call. The V end lost 2 bases, the J end lost 0 bases, and 11 bases lay between the germline ends. Germline V gene lookup returns CDR1 MRHNA and CDR2 SNTAGT. The CDR3 runs 16 residues. The CDR3: CASSDRDTFSGNTIYF. As DNA, the CDR3 is TGTGCCAGCAGTGACCGGGATACCTTCTCTGGAAACACCATATATTTT.

The J gene is TRBJ2-7, the V gene TRBV2, with D unresolved. V shed 7 bases and J shed 0 bases, with 7 bases lying between them. The CDR3 is 12 amino acids. The germline V gene encodes CDR1 SNHLY and CDR2 FYNNEI. CDR3 in amino acids: CASTQSSYEQYF. The CDR3 nucleotides are TGTGCCAGCACACAGAGCTCCTACGAGCAGTACTTC.

V usage is TRBV6-2 or TRBV6-3 and J usage is TRBJ1-1, with D possibly being TRBD1 (6 bases). Germline V CDR1 and CDR2: MNHEY, SVGEGT. CDR3 size: 15 residues. V dropped 1 base and J dropped 1 base, with 10 bases sitting between them. The CDR3 loop reads CASSYFGRGNTEAFF. The CDR3 DNA follows: TGTGCCAGCAGTTACTTCGGCAGGGGGAACACTGAAGCTTTCTTT.

This chain uses TRBV11-2 with TRBJ1-1; 10 nucleotides match TRBD1. J was trimmed by 10 bases and V by 4 bases; bases with no gene match: 12. The length of the CDR3 is 15 residues. Germline V lookup: CDR1 SGHAT, CDR2 FQNNGV. Here the CDR3 reads CASSSPGQGFLRAFF. As DNA, the CDR3 is TGTGCCAGCAGCTCTCCGGGACAGGGGTTCCTGAGAGCTTTCTTT. Together with reference TRBV11-2 and TRBJ1-1, the CDR3 gives the full variable domain: EAGVAQSPRYKIIEKRQSVAFWCNPISGHATLYWYQQILGQGPKLLIQFQNNGVVDDSQLPKDRFSAERLKGVDSTLKIQPAKLEDSAVYLCASSSPGQGFLRAFFGQGTRLTVV.